This entry lists 19 T cell receptor beta chains sequenced from one sample in a study of T-cell reconstitution after alpha-beta-depleted transplantation in children. Preparation of the TCRbeta library involved a method that used unique molecular identifiers. Each CDR3 protein is one row after TCRdb ran MiXCR on the PCR reads. This sample yields about 200,000 distinct CDR3 sequences, of which approximately 8.4% are seen a single time; approximately 34% belongs to the top ten. The sample was PBMCs, mostly from graft donor cells, taken 360 days after TCRalphabeta/CD19-depleted stem cell transplant. These receptors were collected from a male patient aged 2 to 10 who had a stem cell transplant for acute myeloid leukemia, so the T cells may come from the graft donor.

This clonotype was seen at least ten times. This chain uses TRBV10-3 with TRBJ2-7, with TRBD1 matching 8 bases. The CDR3 extends over 15 amino acids. Germline V lookup: CDR1 ENHRY, CDR2 SYGVKD. The junction had 7 bases not matched to a gene; V was cut back by 2 bases and J by 4 bases. CDR3 sequence reads: CAISEPGTGSYEQYF. As DNA, the CDR3 is TGTGCCATCAGTGAGCCCGGGACAGGATCTTACGAGCAGTACTTC.

This clonotype was observed a few times. This chain links TRBV7-2 with TRBJ1-1; TRBD1 aligns across 7 bases. In germline, CDR1 is SGHTA, CDR2 FQGNSA. CDR3 size: 15 residues. The J segment lost 4 bases and the V segment lost 6 bases, leaving 11 bases of the junction unmatched. DNA for the CDR3: TGTGCCAGCAGACCTAGTGGGACAGACAGCACTGAAGCTTTCTTT. The encoded protein is CASRPSGTDSTEAFF.

Many counts were recorded for this clonotype. The rearrangement links TRBV5-1 to TRBJ1-2; D is unresolved. The CDR3 consists of 13 residues. Deletions cut 0 bases from V and 3 bases from J, with 6 bases between. Germline V CDR1 and CDR2: SGHRS, YFSETQ. The CDR3 protein is CASSLGQDYGYTF. The CDR3 nucleotides are TGCGCCAGCAGCTTGGGGCAGGACTATGGCTACACCTTC.

In this sample, this clonotype turned up many times. The CDR3 sequence: CSVRDNVNGELFF. CDR3 bases: TGCAGCGTTCGGGATAACGTGAACGGGGAGCTGTTTTTT. The chain employs TRBV29-1 and TRBJ2-2; tentatively, D is TRBD2 (5 bases). Germline values: CDR1 SQVTM, CDR2 ANQGSEA. The CDR3 length is 13 residues. V lost 5 bases to trimming and J lost 7 bases, with 14 bases between them.

Only a few counts were recorded for this clonotype. V gene TRBV11-2 combines with J gene TRBJ2-1; D ambiguous. The length of the CDR3 is 17 residues. V lost 0 bases and J lost 5, with 17 bases in between. Per germline, CDR1 SGHAT and CDR2 FQNNGV. The CDR3 bases are TGTGCCAGCAGCTTAGATGTTTCGGTAGCCTACCACAATGAGCAGTTCTTC. This encodes CASSLDVSVAYHNEQFF.

Many counts were recorded for this clonotype. This chain joins TRBV6-5 and TRBJ2-3; tentative D call: TRBD2 (6 bases). Germline V gene data show CDR1 as MNHEY and CDR2 as SVGAGI. The CDR3 sequence is 16 residues long. Trimming stripped 2 bases from V and 0 bases from J, with 12 bases between. The CDR3 bases are TGTGCCAGCAGTTACGGCGGGGCCACTAGCACAGATACGCAGTATTTT. Translation: CASSYGGATSTDTQYF.

This clonotype was counted a few times. V and J are TRBV27 and TRBJ2-7; the D is unclear. Trimming took off 5 bases at V and 3 bases at J, with 11 bases between the two ends. Germline V lookup: CDR1 MNHEY, CDR2 SMNVEV (reference sequence). CDR3 length: 13 residues. CDR3 protein: CASSLRSGYEQYV. The CDR3 DNA is TGTGCCAGCAGTCTTAGATCGGGCTACGAGCAGTACGTC.

This clonotype was counted at least ten times. V usage is TRBV7-9 and J usage is TRBJ1-2, with D tentatively TRBD1 (6 bases). CDR3 length: 13 amino acids. Per germline, CDR1 SEHNR and CDR2 FQNEAQ (reference sequence). The V and J ends lost 5 bases and 3 bases respectively, with 10 bases between them. CDR3 sequence reads: CASSPQGHYGYTF. For the CDR3, the DNA is TGTGCCAGCAGCCCACAGGGCCACTATGGCTACACCTTC.

The sample holds many counts of this clonotype. The chain uses TRBV24-1 and TRBJ2-7, with 13 nucleotides matching TRBD2. V lost 3 bases to trimming and J lost 3 bases; unmatched junction nucleotides: 1. In germline, CDR1 is KGHDR, CDR2 SFDVKD. This CDR3 is built from 15 residues. The CDR3 nucleotides read TGTGCCACCAGTGATCGGACTAGCGGGAGCTACGAGCAGTACTTC. As protein: CATSDRTSGSYEQYF.

In this sample, this clonotype turned up many times. This chain joins TRBV10-3 and TRBJ2-5, with no clear D. Germline-derived CDR1 and CDR2 are ENHRY and SYGVKD. This CDR3 comprises 13 residues. The V end lost 10 bases, the J end lost 3 bases, and 15 bases lay between the germline ends. The CDR3: CATCGHGEETQYF. CDR3 coding DNA: TGTGCCACCTGTGGGCACGGCGAAGAGACCCAGTACTTC.

This clonotype came up a few times. The chain uses TRBV29-1 and TRBJ2-7; D remains unclear. The ends were cut back, 7 bases at V and 5 bases at J, with 12 bases in the middle. Germline V gene data show CDR1 as SQVTM and CDR2 as ANQGSEA. This CDR3 comprises 11 residues. The CDR3 here is CSGLHLHEQYF. The CDR3 region has the DNA TGCAGCGGCCTCCACCTACACGAGCAGTACTTC.

The chain couples TRBV18 to TRBJ1-1, with a possible D match to TRBD1 (5 bases). Trimming took off 5 bases at V and 3 bases at J, with 13 bases between the two ends. The length of the CDR3 is 14 residues. CDR1 KGHSH and CDR2 LQKENI come from the germline V gene. The CDR3 region has the DNA TGTGCCAGCTCATCCGGACGGGGGGACACTGAAGCTTTCTTT. As protein: CASSSGRGDTEAFF.

This clonotype was found many times. The chain couples TRBV20-1 to TRBJ2-7; 11 bases fit TRBD1. This CDR3 contains 12 residues. CDR1 is DFQATT and CDR2 is SNEGSKA in the germline V gene (reference sequence). The V segment lost 6 bases and the J segment 5 bases; nucleotides outside the gene matches: 3. CDR3 nucleotide sequence: TGCAGTGCCGGGACAGGGGGTAACGAGCAGTACTTC. Its translation is CSAGTGGNEQYF.

With respect to this clonotype: A much larger clone differs from this one at a single base, so this may be a read error. This chain connects TRBV28 to TRBJ2-5; D gene uncertain. Germline CDR1 MDHEN, CDR2 SYDVKM. This CDR3 comprises 13 residues. This CDR3 is CVSSSQVQETQYF. The DNA of the CDR3 is TGTGTCAGCAGTTCCCAGGTTCAAGAGACCCAGTACTTC.

The chain employs TRBV14 and TRBJ2-5; no reliable D call. This CDR3 is built from 14 residues. CDR1 and CDR2 (germline): SGHDN, FVKESK. The V end lost 0 bases, the J end lost 2 bases, and 7 bases lay between the germline ends. The CDR3 reads CASSQDKVQETQYF. The DNA for the CDR3 is TGTGCCAGCAGCCAAGACAAGGTTCAAGAGACCCAGTACTTC.

The CDR3 DNA follows: TGTGCCAGCAGTTTCCCCCGGGGGCACTATGGCTACACCTTC. Protein: CASSFPRGHYGYTF. V is TRBV6-2 or TRBV6-3 and J is TRBJ1-2, with D perhaps matching TRBD1 (6 bases). There are 14 residues in the CDR3. Germline lookup yields CDR1 MNHEY and CDR2 SVGEGT. V dropped 4 bases and J dropped 3 bases, with 12 bases sitting between them.

This clonotype was counted many times. The chain carries TRBV29-1 and TRBJ2-3; TRBD2 agrees at 7 bases. The junction had 12 bases not matched to a gene; V was cut back by 5 bases and J by 4 bases. This CDR3 has 15 amino acids. Per the germline V gene, CDR1 is SQVTM and CDR2 is ANQGSEA. CDR3 in DNA: TGCAGCGTTTTGGTAACGGGGGGTTGGGCAGATACGCAGTATTTT. Its translation is CSVLVTGGWADTQYF.

This clonotype was seen at least ten times. This sequence joins TRBV29-1 and TRBJ2-2, with 14 positions matching TRBD2. This CDR3 contains 16 residues. Germline V gene data show CDR1 as SQVTM and CDR2 as ANQGSEA. V gave up 7 bases and J gave up 0 bases; unmatched junction bases: 4. The CDR3 DNA reads TGCAGCGCTGTGGGACTAGCGGGGGCGAACACCGGGGAGCTGTTTTTT. Translating it yields CSAVGLAGANTGELFF.

This clonotype was seen more than once but under ten times. The J gene is TRBJ2-1, the V gene TRBV7-2, with D possibly being TRBD1 (6 bases). The germline CDR1 and CDR2 sequences are SGHTA and FQGNSA. This CDR3 is 16 amino acids long. The germline V and J ends were trimmed by 4 bases and 0 bases, with 13 bases remaining between them. CDR3 nucleotides: TGTGCCAGCAGCTCCCTCAGGGGCTTCTCCTACAATGAGCAGTTCTTC. The encoded protein is CASSSLRGFSYNEQFF.